This T cell receptor (beta chain) stems from a study of blood T cell repertoires in COVID-19. The wider study: Acute and convalescent COVID-19 specimens originated in the United States, Italy and Spain.

Per the original data handling: Amplification with reference gene primers provided the estimates of nucleated cell counts. Clones were sequenced by immunoSEQ multiplex PCR, and TCRdb holds only the in-frame ones, with some missing. The V and J calls and the clone size are those of that table, but D and trimming were determined from the DNA. The sample lists some 250,000 clones, roughly nine tenths seen once, with around 5.9% in the top ten. CDR3 length equals 13 residues. V was cut by 4 bases and J by 4 bases, with 10 bases left in between. Germline CDR1 reads SQVTM; CDR2 reads ANQGSEA. This chain connects TRBV29-1 to TRBJ2-2, with D possibly TRBD1 on 6 matching bases. This clonotype originated in a man in his sixties with acute or convalescent COVID-19. Input material: peripheral blood. The CDR3 region is CSVVAGVTGELFF. DNA for the CDR3: TGCAGCGTTGTGGCAGGGGTCACCGGGGAGCTGTTTTTT.